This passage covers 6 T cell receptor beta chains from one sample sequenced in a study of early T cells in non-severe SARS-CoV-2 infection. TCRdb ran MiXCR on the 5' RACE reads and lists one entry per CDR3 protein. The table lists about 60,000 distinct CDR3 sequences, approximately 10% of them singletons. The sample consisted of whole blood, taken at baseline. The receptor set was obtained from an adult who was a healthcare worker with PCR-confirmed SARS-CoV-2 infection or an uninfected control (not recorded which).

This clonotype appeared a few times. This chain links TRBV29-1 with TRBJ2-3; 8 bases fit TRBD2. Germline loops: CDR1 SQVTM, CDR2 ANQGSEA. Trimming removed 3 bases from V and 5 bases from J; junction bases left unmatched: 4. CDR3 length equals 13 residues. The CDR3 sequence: CSVERGAGDTQYF. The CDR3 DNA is TGCAGCGTTGAGCGGGGGGCTGGAGATACGCAGTATTTT.

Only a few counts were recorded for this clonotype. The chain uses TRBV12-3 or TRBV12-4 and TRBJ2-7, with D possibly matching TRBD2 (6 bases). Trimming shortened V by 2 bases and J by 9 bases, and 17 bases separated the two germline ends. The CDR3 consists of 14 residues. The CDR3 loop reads CASSLKLPDGGQYF. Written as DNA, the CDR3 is TGTGCCAGCAGTTTAAAATTACCGGACGGGGGGCAGTACTTC.

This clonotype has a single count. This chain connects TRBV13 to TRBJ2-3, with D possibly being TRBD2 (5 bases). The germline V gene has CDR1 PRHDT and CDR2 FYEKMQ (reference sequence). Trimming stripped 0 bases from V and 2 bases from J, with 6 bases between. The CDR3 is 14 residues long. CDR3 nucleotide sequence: TGTGCCAGCAGCTTAGGCGGGGACACAGATACGCAGTATTTT. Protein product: CASSLGGDTDTQYF.

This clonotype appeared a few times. The CDR3 reads CASSPRDGLMNTEAFF. In DNA form, the CDR3 reads TGTGCCAGCAGCCCACGGGACGGCCTAATGAACACTGAAGCTTTCTTT. The rearrangement joins TRBV5-5 to TRBJ1-1; D possibly corresponds to TRBD1 (5 bases). V lost 4 bases and J lost 0, with 16 bases in between. Germline V lookup: CDR1 SGHKS, CDR2 YYEKEE (reference sequence). The CDR3 is 16 residues long.

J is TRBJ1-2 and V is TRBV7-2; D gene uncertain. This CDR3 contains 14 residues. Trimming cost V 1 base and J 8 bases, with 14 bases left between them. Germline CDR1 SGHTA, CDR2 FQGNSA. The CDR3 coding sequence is TGTGCCAGCAGCTTAGAGGCCAGCAAAGCCGGCTACACCTTC. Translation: CASSLEASKAGYTF.

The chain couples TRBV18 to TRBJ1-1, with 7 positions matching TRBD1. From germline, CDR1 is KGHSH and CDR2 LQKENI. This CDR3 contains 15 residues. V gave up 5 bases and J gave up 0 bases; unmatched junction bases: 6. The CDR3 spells CASSIEDRMNTEAFF. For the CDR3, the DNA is TGTGCCAGCTCAATCGAGGACAGGATGAACACTGAAGCTTTCTTT.